Each of the 6 T cell receptor beta chains below was sequenced from the same sample in a study of T cell responses to AZD1222 COVID-19 vaccine. The method was immunoSEQ multiplex PCR; TCRdb's version includes in-frame clones alone and lacks a portion of them. The sample has about 120,000 clones, 90% seen once. The specimen comprised peripheral blood, sampled on day 0 of MenACWY control vaccination. These TCRs come from an adult in good health.

This rearrangement joins TRBV7-6 to TRBJ2-3; no clear D gene. Germline values: CDR1 SGHVS, CDR2 FNYEAQ. V was cut by 5 bases and J by 0 bases, with 12 bases left in between. The CDR3 has 15 residues. CDR3 loop: CASSTLNPSTDTQYF. In DNA form, the CDR3 reads TGTGCCAGCAGCACCTTAAATCCTAGCACAGATACGCAGTATTTT. Full variable domain (rest looked up from reference TRBV7-6 and TRBJ2-3): GAGVSQSPRYKVTKRGQDVALRCDPISGHVSLYWYRQALGQGPEFLTYFNYEAQQDKSGLPNDRFSAERPEGSISTLTIQRTEQRDSAMYRCASSTLNPSTDTQYFGPGTRLTVL.

A single count supports this clone. The chain employs TRBV4-2 and TRBJ1-1, with 7 positions matching TRBD1. Germline lookup yields CDR1 LGHNA and CDR2 YNFKEQ. The CDR3 runs 16 residues. V lost 1 base and J lost 6; bases outside the gene matches: 11. The CDR3 DNA sequence: TGTGCCAGCAGCCAAGTTCGAACCGACAGGGCCCCTGAAGCTTTCTTT. It translates to CASSQVRTDRAPEAFF.

The J gene is TRBJ1-4, the V gene TRBV6-1, with D perhaps matching TRBD1 (5 bases). Germline-derived CDR1 and CDR2 are MNHNS and SASEGT. The CDR3 length is 16 residues. Trimming left V 4 bases short and J 3 bases short, with 15 bases between. The CDR3 loop reads CASSAGADGANEKLFF. The CDR3 DNA is TGTGCCAGCAGTGCTGGGGCGGACGGCGCTAATGAAAAACTGTTTTTT.

The J gene is TRBJ2-7, the V gene TRBV18; 9 nucleotides agree with TRBD1. The CDR3 has 16 residues. Per the germline V gene, CDR1 is KGHSH and CDR2 is LQKENI. V gave up 2 bases and J gave up 7 bases; unmatched junction bases: 12. The CDR3 loop reads CASSPYGEQGAYEQYF. The CDR3 DNA follows: TGTGCCAGCTCACCATATGGGGAACAGGGGGCGTATGAGCAGTACTTC.

The chain links TRBV27 to TRBJ1-1; unclear D gene. Germline CDR1 is MNHEY and CDR2 is SMNVEV (reference sequence). The V end was cut by 2 bases, the J end by 7 bases, with 8 bases between. CDR3 length: 12 amino acids. CDR3 in amino acids: CASSLRAGEAFF. As DNA, the CDR3 is TGTGCCAGCAGTTTAAGGGCAGGTGAAGCTTTCTTT.

This chain joins TRBV6-5 and TRBJ2-1; 10 bases align to TRBD2. Trimming cost V 6 bases and J 7 bases; bases outside gene matches: 9. This CDR3 has 15 amino acids. Germline assignment: CDR1 MNHEY and CDR2 SVGAGI. The CDR3 is CASRSSGSRANEQFF. The CDR3 region has the DNA TGTGCCAGCAGGTCTAGCGGGAGTCGGGCTAATGAGCAGTTCTTC.